These 23 T cell receptor beta chains were sequenced from one sample in a study of blood T cell repertoires in COVID-19. Libraries were prepared by immunoSEQ multiplex PCR; TCRdb keeps only in-frame clonotypes and omits some of them. The data show approximately 390,000 clones, 87% seen once. Specimen: peripheral blood. Source of these receptors: an older woman with COVID-19, enrolled during active disease.

The V call is TRBV28, the J call TRBJ2-7; 7 bases are shared with TRBD1. Losses at the gene ends were 6 bases for V and 7 bases for J; bases not matched to a gene: 6. Germline loops: CDR1 MDHEN, CDR2 SYDVKM. The length of the CDR3 is 12 residues. The CDR3 region has the DNA TGTGCCAGCAGCGACAGGGTGGGAGAGCAGTACTTC. This codes for CASSDRVGEQYF.

This chain connects TRBV4-1 to TRBJ2-3; D is unclear. Looked up from germline, CDR1 is MGHRA and CDR2 is YSYEKL. This CDR3 contains 12 residues. Between the trimmed V and J ends, which lost 0 bases and 9 bases, there was a span of 7 bases. CDR3 DNA sequence: TGCGCCAGCAGCCAAGATCACACAACGCAGTATTTT. Translated: CASSQDHTTQYF.

V usage is TRBV6-2 or TRBV6-3 and J usage is TRBJ1-2; 7 nucleotides agree with TRBD1. Unmatched junction bases numbered 15, after V lost 5 bases and J lost 6 bases. Per the germline V gene, CDR1 is MNHEY and CDR2 is SVGEGT. The CDR3 covers 16 residues. CDR3 region: CASSVARRQGGNGYTF. CDR3 bases: TGTGCCAGCAGTGTAGCCAGGAGACAGGGTGGGAATGGCTACACCTTC.

This rearrangement joins TRBV3-1 (or the pseudogene TRBV3-2) to TRBJ2-5, with TRBD2 identical over 7 bases. Germline V gene lookup returns CDR1 LGHDT and CDR2 YNNKEL (reference sequence). V gave up 4 bases and J gave up 6 bases; unmatched junction bases: 14. The CDR3 contains 16 residues. The CDR3 region has the DNA TGTGCCAGCAGCCCCCCACGCGGGAGTGGGGCAAAGACCCAGTACTTC. Protein: CASSPPRGSGAKTQYF.

The chain has TRBV12-5 and TRBJ2-5; no reliable D call. Germline lookup yields CDR1 LGHNT and CDR2 FRNRAP. The CDR3 has 11 residues. Trimming pared 2 bases from V and 6 bases from J, leaving 4 bases between. The CDR3 reads CASGLSKTQYF. CDR3 coding DNA: TGTGCTAGTGGTTTGTCAAAGACCCAGTACTTC.

This clone was observed once. CDR3 sequence: CASSLFNRGTSYEQYF. DNA for the CDR3: TGTGCCAGCAGTTTGTTTAACAGGGGCACCTCCTACGAGCAGTACTTC. The rearrangement joins TRBV28 to TRBJ2-7, with 7 positions matching TRBD1. Trimming removed 3 bases from V and 0 bases from J; junction bases left unmatched: 8. This CDR3 is 16 amino acids long. The germline V gene has CDR1 MDHEN and CDR2 SYDVKM.

The J gene is TRBJ1-3, the V gene TRBV5-1, with D perhaps matching TRBD1 (6 bases). This CDR3 has 14 residues. Between the trimmed V and J ends, which lost 3 bases and 6 bases, there was a span of 13 bases. Germline CDR1 is SGHRS and CDR2 is YFSETQ. CDR3 residues: CASSSGGRENTIYF. CDR3 DNA: TGCGCCAGCAGCTCGGGGGGCCGCGAAAACACCATATATTTT.

The DNA of the CDR3 is TGTGCCAGCAGCGGCGCCGGGACAAACTACGAGCAGTACTTC. This gives the protein CASSGAGTNYEQYF. The V and J genes are TRBV9 and TRBJ2-7, with TRBD1 as a possible D gene (6 bases). V lost 3 bases and J 3 bases, leaving 13 bases between the germline ends. This CDR3 region has 14 residues. CDR1 SGDLS and CDR2 YYNGEE come from the germline V gene.

There are a few counts of this clone. This chain joins TRBV6-5 and TRBJ2-7, with 8 bases matching TRBD1. Per germline, CDR1 MNHEY and CDR2 SVGAGI. The CDR3 contains 15 residues. Trimming cost V 0 bases and J 3 bases; bases outside gene matches: 4. CDR3 loop: CASSYSIGQGYEQYF. In nucleotides, the CDR3 is TGTGCCAGCAGTTACTCGATTGGACAGGGCTACGAGCAGTACTTC.

The chain uses TRBV9 and TRBJ2-1; TRBD2 matches at 9 bases. The trim removed 0 bases at V and 4 bases at J, leaving 5 bases unmatched. Germline values: CDR1 SGDLS, CDR2 YYNGEE. CDR3 size: 16 residues. The CDR3 DNA reads as TGTGCCAGCAGCGTAGGACTAGCGGTGATATACAATGAGCAGTTCTTC. Translating gives CASSVGLAVIYNEQFF.

This clone was picked up one time. This sequence joins TRBV7-2 and TRBJ1-6, with 7 bases identical to TRBD1. In germline, CDR1 is SGHTA, CDR2 FQGNSA. The CDR3 sequence is 18 residues long. The trim removed 6 bases at V and 3 bases at J, leaving 14 bases unmatched. DNA for the CDR3: TGTGCCAGCAGTTACGAACCTCGGACAGGCCACTATAATTCACCCCTCCACTTT. It is translated as CASSYEPRTGHYNSPLHF.

Only a few counts were recorded for this clone. This chain links TRBV10-3 with TRBJ1-1; D perhaps matches TRBD1 (6 bases). The CDR3 totals 12 residues. V was trimmed by 2 bases and J by 10 bases, leaving 11 bases between them. The germline V gene has CDR1 ENHRY and CDR2 SYGVKD. CDR3 sequence: CAISENRDTAFF. CDR3 DNA: TGTGCCATCAGTGAGAACAGGGATACAGCTTTCTTT.

The chain carries TRBV5-5 and TRBJ1-2; D is perhaps TRBD1 (5 bases). The germline CDR1 and CDR2 sequences are SGHKS and YYEKEE (reference sequence). The V and J ends lost 0 bases and 3 bases respectively, with 12 bases between them. This CDR3 spans 15 amino acids. This chain's CDR3 is CASSLVGGLDYGYTF. DNA for the CDR3: TGTGCCAGCAGCTTGGTGGGGGGACTCGACTATGGCTACACCTTC.

The chain is built from TRBV5-1 and TRBJ2-2, with 7 bases identical to TRBD2. Looked up from germline, CDR1 is SGHRS and CDR2 is YFSETQ. This CDR3 is 16 amino acids long. The junction had 6 bases not matched to a gene; V was cut back by 2 bases and J by 2 bases. The chain's CDR3 is CASSFGGGVNTGELFF. The DNA of the CDR3 is TGCGCCAGCAGCTTCGGCGGGGGAGTAAACACCGGGGAGCTGTTTTTT.

The gene calls are TRBV6-5 and TRBJ2-3; TRBD2 matches at 8 bases. V shed 2 bases and J 3 bases; nucleotides not matched to a gene: 4. The CDR3 has 15 amino acids. The germline CDR1 and CDR2 sequences are MNHEY and SVGAGI. The CDR3 DNA sequence: TGTGCCAGCAGTTACGGGTCGGGGGGGACAGATACGCAGTATTTT. It yields the protein CASSYGSGGTDTQYF.

CDR3 nucleotide sequence: TGTGCCACCAGGAGACTAGCGGTCCGGGAGGAGCAGTTCTTC. Translation gives CATRRLAVREEQFF. The chain recombines TRBV15 with TRBJ2-1, with TRBD2 matching 9 bases. After removal of 6 bases from V and 10 bases from J, the junction contained 10 bases not matched to a gene. Germline lookup yields CDR1 LNHNV and CDR2 YYDKDF (reference sequence). The CDR3 is 14 residues long.

The chain employs TRBV6-5 and TRBJ2-7; maybe TRBD1 (6 bases). Trimming took off 6 bases at V and 3 bases at J, with 15 bases between the two ends. CDR1 is MNHEY, CDR2 SVGAGI, per germline. CDR3 length equals 14 residues. CDR3: CASSENRDIYEQYF. CDR3 DNA: TGTGCCAGCAGCGAGAACCGGGACATCTACGAGCAGTACTTC.

V gene TRBV19 combines with J gene TRBJ1-2; tentative D call: TRBD1 (5 bases). Germline V gene sequence: CDR1 LNHDA, CDR2 SQIVND (reference sequence). Trimming pared 5 bases from V and 3 bases from J, leaving 10 bases between. The CDR3 is made up of 13 amino acids. The CDR3 reads CASSAQGYYGYTF. CDR3 DNA sequence: TGTGCCAGTAGTGCTCAGGGATACTATGGCTACACCTTC.

The rearrangement joins TRBV6-1 to TRBJ2-7; a possible D gene is TRBD2 (5 bases). Trimming took 6 bases from V and 6 from J, leaving 9 bases between them. Germline V gene sequence: CDR1 MNHNS, CDR2 SASEGT. This CDR3 has 11 amino acids. CDR3 DNA: TGTGCCAGCAGACTAGATTCCGAGCAGTACTTC. Protein sequence: CASRLDSEQYF.

The CDR3 is CASSSDRRGYTF. CDR3 coding DNA: TGTGCCAGCAGTTCGGACAGGCGAGGCTACACCTTC. V gene TRBV28 combines with J gene TRBJ1-2, with 7 positions matching TRBD1. J was trimmed by 8 bases and V by 4 bases; bases with no gene match: 4. Germline CDR1 reads MDHEN; CDR2 reads SYDVKM. The CDR3 loop spans 12 amino acids.

The chain uses TRBV27 and TRBJ2-3, with 13 bases fitting TRBD2. With 5 bases clipped from V and 9 bases from J, the junction kept 11 bases outside the gene matches. Per germline, CDR1 MNHEY and CDR2 SMNVEV (reference sequence). The CDR3 extends over 16 amino acids. CDR3 nucleotides: TGTGCCAGCAGTCCCGGACTAGCGGGGGTCCCGAGAACGCAGTATTTT. This translates into CASSPGLAGVPRTQYF.

The J gene is TRBJ2-5, the V gene TRBV18; 10 bases fit TRBD2. V trimming: 2 bases; J trimming: 8 bases; junction bases outside the gene matches: 5. This CDR3 spans 14 amino acids. Germline V CDR1 and CDR2: KGHSH, LQKENI. CDR3 DNA: TGTGCCAGCTCACCATTCCTAGCGGGGGATACCCAGTACTTC. Protein: CASSPFLAGDTQYF. The full variable domain, with the rest looked up from reference TRBV18 and TRBJ2-5, is NAGVMQNPRHLVRRRGQEARLRCSPMKGHSHVYWYRQLPEEGLKFMVYLQKENIIDESGMPKERFSAEFPKEGPSILRIQQVVRGDSAAYFCASSPFLAGDTQYFGPGTRLLVL.

This clone was picked up a small number of times. The rearrangement links TRBV19 to TRBJ2-1; 9 bases align to TRBD2. The CDR3 consists of 16 residues. With V trimmed by 9 bases and J by 9 bases, 18 bases remained unmatched. CDR1 LNHDA and CDR2 SQIVND come from the germline V gene (reference sequence). CDR3 amino acids: CASCNSGGPVPCEQFF. The CDR3 coding sequence is TGTGCCAGCTGCAATAGCGGGGGCCCCGTTCCTTGTGAGCAGTTCTTC.